These T cell receptor beta chains were read from a single sample in a study of cytomegalovirus exposure and HLA in healthy donors. Only in-frame clones appear in the TCRdb table, and some are missing; sequencing was by immunoSEQ multiplex PCR. The sample consists of around 150,000 clones, 80% of them appearing once. What was sequenced was PBMCs. Every receptor here comes from a man aged 18 to 29 in good health and CMV-seropositive. Both conserved end residues are part of each CDR3. D genes are given only for firm matches. Size values are once, few and many counts, or a class for expanded clones, and some rows have none.

V gene: TRBV6-4
clone size: NA
J gene: TRBJ1-2
D gene: NA
CDR3 protein: CASSDTPGHKYGYTF
CDR3 DNA: TGTGCCAGCAGTGACACTCCGGGACACAAGTATGGCTACACCTTC

V gene: TRBV4-1
clone size: few
J gene: TRBJ2-1
D gene: NA
CDR3 protein: CASSPSSRNEQFF
CDR3 DNA: TGCGCCAGCAGCCCTTCTAGTCGCAATGAGCAGTTCTTC

V gene: TRBV6-6
clone size: NA
J gene: TRBJ2-1
D gene: TRBD2
CDR3 protein: CASLGLASYNEQFF
CDR3 DNA: TGTGCCAGCTTGGGACTAGCATCCTACAATGAGCAGTTCTTC

V gene: TRBV6-1
clone size: NA
J gene: TRBJ2-7
D gene: TRBD2
CDR3 protein: CASMGLAGSYEQYF
CDR3 DNA: TGTGCCAGCATGGGACTAGCGGGGTCCTACGAGCAGTACTTC

V gene: TRBV7-9
clone size: NA
J gene: TRBJ1-2
D gene: TRBD1
CDR3 protein: CASSLVDRLGYTF
CDR3 DNA: TGTGCCAGCAGCTTAGTGGACAGGCTGGGCTACACCTTC

V gene: TRBV4-1
clone size: NA
J gene: TRBJ1-2
D gene: TRBD1
CDR3 protein: CASRQEGADGYTF
CDR3 DNA: TGCGCCAGCAGACAAGAGGGGGCGGATGGCTACACCTTC

V gene: TRBV29-1
clone size: once
J gene: TRBJ1-3
D gene: NA
CDR3 protein: CSVITGNGNTIYF
CDR3 DNA: TGCAGCGTTATCACAGGGAACGGAAACACCATATATTTT

V gene: TRBV6-1
clone size: NA
J gene: TRBJ1-2
D gene: NA
CDR3 protein: CASSRLVYGYTF
CDR3 DNA: TGTGCCAGCAGTCGGCTAGTCTATGGCTACACCTTC

V gene: TRBV13
clone size: NA
J gene: TRBJ2-7
D gene: TRBD1
CDR3 protein: CASSPGQGYEQYF
CDR3 DNA: TGTGCCAGCAGCCCGGGACAGGGGTACGAGCAGTACTTC

V gene: TRBV25-1
clone size: NA
J gene: TRBJ1-1
D gene: TRBD1
CDR3 protein: CASSTVPGQGPYTEAFF
CDR3 DNA: TGTGCCAGCAGTACAGTCCCGGGACAGGGACCTTACACTGAAGCTTTCTTT

V gene: TRBV6-5
clone size: once
J gene: TRBJ1-1
D gene: TRBD1
CDR3 protein: CASSSDLQGHRPFF
CDR3 DNA: TGTGCCAGCAGCTCTGACTTACAGGGGCATCGGCCTTTCTTT

V gene: TRBV28
clone size: NA
J gene: TRBJ2-7
D gene: TRBD1
CDR3 protein: CASTGDRHEQYF
CDR3 DNA: TGTGCCAGCACCGGGGACAGGCACGAGCAGTACTTC

V gene: TRBV19
clone size: NA
J gene: TRBJ2-1
D gene: NA
CDR3 protein: CASSNWAGDEQFF
CDR3 DNA: TGTGCCAGTAGTAATTGGGCGGGCGATGAGCAGTTCTTC

V gene: TRBV20-1
clone size: NA
J gene: TRBJ1-1
D gene: NA
CDR3 protein: CSAGSYTEAFF
CDR3 DNA: TGCAGTGCTGGCTCATACACTGAAGCTTTCTTT

V gene: TRBV6-1
clone size: NA
J gene: TRBJ1-1
D gene: TRBD1
CDR3 protein: CASSPGQTEAFF
CDR3 DNA: TGTGCCAGCAGTCCGGGACAGACTGAAGCTTTCTTT

V gene: TRBV5-5
clone size: NA
J gene: TRBJ2-7
D gene: NA
CDR3 protein: CASSLAESEQYF
CDR3 DNA: TGTGCCAGCAGCTTGGCCGAGTCCGAGCAGTACTTC

V gene: TRBV4-1
clone size: NA
J gene: TRBJ1-1
D gene: NA
CDR3 protein: CASSQDPLWDSNTEAFF
CDR3 DNA: TGCGCCAGCAGCCAAGATCCCTTGTGGGACTCGAACACTGAAGCTTTCTTT

V gene: TRBV27
clone size: NA
J gene: TRBJ2-1
D gene: TRBD2
CDR3 protein: CASSLGLADNEQFF
CDR3 DNA: TGTGCCAGCAGTCTGGGACTAGCGGACAATGAGCAGTTCTTC

V gene: TRBV14
clone size: few
J gene: TRBJ2-7
D gene: TRBD2
CDR3 protein: CASSRLAGGPHEQYF
CDR3 DNA: TGTGCCAGCAGCCGGCTAGCGGGAGGGCCCCACGAGCAGTACTTC

V gene: TRBV27
clone size: NA
J gene: TRBJ2-1
D gene: TRBD2
CDR3 protein: CASSPGLNSYNEQFF
CDR3 DNA: TGTGCCAGCAGCCCGGGACTAAACTCCTACAATGAGCAGTTCTTC

V gene: TRBV28
clone size: NA
J gene: TRBJ2-5
D gene: TRBD1
CDR3 protein: CASSEVQGAVEQYF
CDR3 DNA: TGTGCCAGCTCAGAGGTCCAGGGGGCCGTTGAGCAGTACTTC

V gene: TRBV18
clone size: NA
J gene: TRBJ2-1
D gene: TRBD2
CDR3 protein: CASSPLAGGGNEQFF
CDR3 DNA: TGTGCCAGCTCTCCACTAGCGGGAGGCGGCAATGAGCAGTTCTTC

V gene: TRBV11-2
clone size: once
J gene: TRBJ2-3
D gene: NA
CDR3 protein: CASSLTGTDTQYF
CDR3 DNA: TGTGCCAGCAGCTTGACAGGTACAGATACGCAGTATTTT

V gene: TRBV4-2
clone size: once
J gene: TRBJ2-2
D gene: TRBD2
CDR3 protein: CASSQDRASGHTGELFF
CDR3 DNA: TGTGCCAGCAGCCAAGATCGGGCTAGCGGCCACACCGGGGAGCTGTTTTTT

V gene: TRBV13
clone size: NA
J gene: TRBJ1-2
D gene: TRBD1
CDR3 protein: CASSLKYAGGNYGYTF
CDR3 DNA: TGTGCCAGCAGCTTAAAGTACGCAGGGGGTAACTATGGCTACACCTTC

V gene: TRBV5-6
clone size: NA
J gene: TRBJ2-1
D gene: TRBD1
CDR3 protein: CASSPGTDTYNEQFF
CDR3 DNA: TGTGCCAGCAGCCCAGGGACAGACACCTACAATGAGCAGTTCTTC

V gene: TRBV19
clone size: NA
J gene: TRBJ1-4
D gene: NA
CDR3 protein: CASSIFATNEKLFF
CDR3 DNA: TGTGCCAGTAGTATATTCGCAACTAATGAAAAACTGTTTTTT

V gene: TRBV20-1
clone size: NA
J gene: TRBJ1-2
D gene: TRBD1
CDR3 protein: CSAPSKGAYTF
CDR3 DNA: TGCAGTGCTCCTTCTAAGGGGGCCTACACCTTC

V gene: TRBV28
clone size: NA
J gene: TRBJ2-3
D gene: NA
CDR3 protein: CASSLLTTAYTDTQYF
CDR3 DNA: TGTGCCAGCAGTTTACTGACGACAGCTTACACAGATACGCAGTATTTT

V gene: TRBV29-1
clone size: NA
J gene: TRBJ2-1
D gene: TRBD2
CDR3 protein: CSTSAGGGGLADEQFF
CDR3 DNA: TGCAGCACCTCGGCGGGGGGGGGCGGGTTAGCCGATGAGCAGTTCTTC

V gene: TRBV11-2
clone size: NA
J gene: TRBJ2-2
D gene: TRBD1
CDR3 protein: CASSPGDRGPGELFF
CDR3 DNA: TGTGCCAGCAGCCCCGGGGACAGGGGTCCCGGGGAGCTGTTTTTT

V gene: TRBV19
clone size: NA
J gene: TRBJ2-1
D gene: NA
CDR3 protein: CATVSGGAGNEQFF
CDR3 DNA: TGTGCCACCGTTAGTGGGGGGGCTGGCAATGAGCAGTTCTTC